The TCR beta chain under discussion was sequenced for a study of blood T cell repertoires in COVID-19. Study context: The origin of the acute and convalescent COVID-19 samples was the United States, Italy and Spain. PBMCs, B-cell-depleted T cells, or T cells were the source of the cDNA or gDNA that made up the material.

The V segment lost 0 bases and the J segment 8 bases; nucleotides outside the gene matches: 2. Germline V gene sequence: CDR1 SGHNT, CDR2 YYREEE (reference sequence). The CDR3 spans 13 residues. In the original processing: Reference gene primer amplification gave estimated nucleated cell counts. Assay: immunoSEQ multiplex PCR; the TCRdb copy retains only in-frame clones and omits some. Clonal size and the V and J genes are those of that table, whereas D and trimming came from the DNA. The data contain approximately 280,000 clones, around nine tenths of them singletons. The rearrangement joins TRBV5-4 to TRBJ2-1, with 7 bases fitting TRBD1. Sequencing was performed on peripheral blood. The sequence came from a woman aged 55-70 years with acute or convalescent COVID-19. CDR3 sequence (DNA): TGTGCCAGCAGCTTGGGACAGGGCTATGAGCAGTTCTTC. The encoded protein is CASSLGQGYEQFF.